These 32 T cell receptor beta chains originate from one sample sequenced in a study of T cell responses to AZD1222 COVID-19 vaccine. The repertoire was sequenced with immunoSEQ multiplex PCR; TCRdb's copy has only in-frame clones and lacks some. This repertoire shows approximately 92,000 clones, roughly 88% found once; its top ten account for about a fifth. Sequencing used peripheral blood, obtained on day 0 of AZD1222 vaccination. These receptor sequences come from an adult in good health.

The chain combines TRBV7-2 with TRBJ1-2; D is unclear. There are 14 residues in the CDR3. Trimming took off 1 base at V and 4 bases at J, with 10 bases between the two ends. Germline V gives CDR1 SGHTA, CDR2 FQGNSA. The CDR3 nucleotides read TGTGCCAGCAGCTTAGAATGGTTTCTCTATGGCTACACCTTC. This gives the protein CASSLEWFLYGYTF.

The gene calls are TRBV6-2 or TRBV6-3 and TRBJ1-5; 9 nucleotides match TRBD1. V lost 2 bases, J lost 5 bases, and 7 bases stayed unmatched. Germline CDR1 and CDR2: MNHEY and SVGEGT. The CDR3 sequence is 16 residues long. The CDR3 loop is CASSYGTGNLDQPQHF. Here the CDR3 DNA reads TGTGCCAGCAGTTACGGGACAGGGAATTTGGATCAGCCCCAGCATTTT.

The chain is built from TRBV7-2 and TRBJ1-5; D perhaps matches TRBD1 (6 bases). The length of the CDR3 is 13 residues. Per the germline V gene, CDR1 is SGHTA and CDR2 is FQGNSA. Deletions cut 8 bases from V and 2 bases from J, with 10 bases between. The CDR3 reads CASREGGNQPQHF. CDR3 sequence (DNA): TGTGCCAGCCGGGAGGGGGGCAATCAGCCCCAGCATTTT.

This clone was found a few times. The V gene is TRBV4-1, the J gene TRBJ1-6; no clear D. The CDR3 sequence is 15 residues long. Germline V CDR1 and CDR2: MGHRA, YSYEKL. V gave up 4 bases and J gave up 9 bases, with 16 bases separating them. In DNA form, the CDR3 reads TGCGCCAGCAGCCTAGCACTCGAGACAAGTTCACCCCTCCACTTT. It codes for CASSLALETSSPLHF.

The chain carries TRBV11-3 and TRBJ1-5; D is undetermined. CDR1 is SGHNT and CDR2 is YENEEA in the germline V gene. The CDR3 contains 14 residues. Trimming took off 6 bases at V and 5 bases at J, with 14 bases between the two ends. CDR3 protein: CASRRHSNHQPQHF. In nucleotides, the CDR3 is TGTGCCAGCAGGCGACACTCGAACCATCAGCCCCAGCATTTT.

This clone is termed large. V is TRBV4-3 and J is TRBJ2-1; 7 bases fit TRBD2. The CDR3 totals 16 residues. CDR1 is LGHNA, CDR2 YSLEER, per germline. The junction had 2 bases not matched to a gene; V was cut back by 0 bases and J by 0 bases. This CDR3 reads CASSQDGLVSYNEQFF. Here the CDR3 DNA reads TGCGCCAGCAGCCAAGACGGACTAGTCTCCTACAATGAGCAGTTCTTC.

By proportion, this clone is medium-sized (0.01 to 0.1%). The chain has TRBV4-1 and TRBJ1-4; a possible D gene is TRBD1 (6 bases). This CDR3 is built from 18 residues. Germline V gene data show CDR1 as MGHRA and CDR2 as YSYEKL. V was pared by 0 bases and J by 0 bases, with 14 bases between. The DNA for the CDR3 is TGCGCCAGCAGCCAAGATCGGGGGCTTGGGGCAACTAATGAAAAACTGTTTTTT. It specifies CASSQDRGLGATNEKLFF.

CDR3 sequence: CASSVIEAFF. DNA of the CDR3: TGTGCCAGCAGTGTGATTGAAGCTTTCTTT. The chain employs TRBV2 and TRBJ1-1; D unresolved. This CDR3 is built from 10 residues. The germline V gene encodes CDR1 SNHLY and CDR2 FYNNEI. V was cut by 4 bases and J by 7 bases, with 4 bases left in between.

V usage is TRBV5-8 and J usage is TRBJ2-2; 7 bases are a match to TRBD2. The CDR3 spans 16 residues. Per germline, CDR1 SGHTS and CDR2 YDEGEE. After removal of 4 bases from V and 6 bases from J, the junction contained 12 bases not matched to a gene. As DNA, the CDR3 is TGTGCCAGCAGCGTATCGGGGACTACCTTCCCCGGGGAGCTGTTTTTT. Encoded protein: CASSVSGTTFPGELFF. The full variable domain, completed using reference TRBV5-8 and TRBJ2-2, is EAGVTQSPTHLIKTRGQQATLRCSPISGHTSVYWYQQALGLGLQFLLWYDEGEERNRGNFPPRFSGRQFPNYSSELNVNALELEDSALYLCASSVSGTTFPGELFFGEGSRLTVL.

The chain is built from TRBV7-6 and TRBJ1-3; possibly TRBD1 for D (6 bases). V lost 4 bases, J lost 2 bases, and 12 bases lay in between. The CDR3 has 15 amino acids. Germline V gene data show CDR1 as SGHVS and CDR2 as FNYEAQ. The CDR3 loop reads CASSSQGIPGNTIYF. In DNA form, the CDR3 reads TGTGCCAGCAGCTCTCAGGGGATACCTGGAAACACCATATATTTT.

The chain recombines TRBV4-2 with TRBJ1-1, with TRBD1 identical over 11 bases. This CDR3 comprises 17 residues. From germline, CDR1 is LGHNA and CDR2 YNFKEQ. V dropped 0 bases and J dropped 5; count of bases not matched to a gene: 8. The CDR3, as DNA: TGTGCCAGCAGCCAAGAGGGTTTTGGGACAGGGGGGACTGAAGCTTTCTTT. Its protein is CASSQEGFGTGGTEAFF.

This chain links TRBV28 with TRBJ1-1; D remains ambiguous. Germline CDR1 and CDR2: MDHEN and SYDVKM. V was clipped by 3 bases and J by 5 bases, with 7 bases between them. This CDR3 has 12 amino acids. The CDR3 protein is CASSLVETEAFF. Here the CDR3 DNA reads TGTGCCAGCAGTTTGGTAGAGACTGAAGCTTTCTTT.

The V call is TRBV7-2, the J call TRBJ2-3, with TRBD2 matching 12 bases. V was pared by 5 bases and J by 8 bases, with 8 bases of the junction left unmatched. Germline loops: CDR1 SGHTA, CDR2 FQGNSA. The CDR3 runs to 15 residues. The CDR3 reads CASSKLAGGQVTQYF. The CDR3 DNA is TGTGCCAGCAGCAAACTAGCGGGGGGCCAGGTTACGCAGTATTTT.

The V call is TRBV7-3, the J call TRBJ2-2; 8 bases line up with TRBD1. J lost 1 base, V lost 6 bases, and 4 bases had no gene match. This CDR3 spans 15 amino acids. The germline gives CDR1 SGHTA, CDR2 FQGTGA. The CDR3: CASRPGTGNTGELFF. The CDR3 nucleotides are TGTGCCAGCAGGCCCGGGACAGGGAACACCGGGGAGCTGTTTTTT.

CDR3 coding DNA: TGCGCCAGCACAATGACAAGCATGAACACTGAAGCTTTCTTT. It is translated as CASTMTSMNTEAFF. The chain employs TRBV5-1 and TRBJ1-1; D unresolved. V gave up 6 bases and J gave up 0 bases, with 12 bases separating them. The CDR3 totals 14 residues. Per germline, CDR1 SGHRS and CDR2 YFSETQ.

The V call is TRBV4-1, the J call TRBJ1-3; tentatively, D is TRBD1 (5 bases). The CDR3 runs 16 residues. CDR1 and CDR2 from the germline V gene are MGHRA and YSYEKL. Trimming cost V 3 bases and J 4 bases, with 16 bases left between them. CDR3 region: CASSQAVRVAGNTIYF. CDR3 sequence (DNA): TGCGCCAGCAGCCAGGCGGTCAGGGTGGCGGGAAACACCATATATTTT.

CDR3 residues: CATSRDGTPPNYGYTF. CDR3 bases: TGTGCCACCAGCAGAGATGGGACACCCCCTAACTATGGCTACACCTTC. V gene TRBV15 combines with J gene TRBJ1-2; tentatively, D is TRBD1 (6 bases). Germline assignment: CDR1 LNHNV and CDR2 YYDKDF (reference sequence). This CDR3 comprises 16 residues. V was shortened by 0 bases and J by 0 bases, with 11 bases between the two germline ends.

The rearrangement joins TRBV5-4 to TRBJ1-6; tentatively, D is TRBD1 (5 bases). Looked up from germline, CDR1 is SGHNT and CDR2 is YYREEE (reference sequence). The CDR3 has 17 residues. The V end was cut by 0 bases, the J end by 4 bases, with 14 bases between. This CDR3 reads CASSLGRVSGYNSPLHF. As DNA, the CDR3 is TGTGCCAGCAGCTTGGGCAGGGTGTCCGGTTATAATTCACCCCTCCACTTT. Filled out from reference TRBV5-4 and TRBJ1-6, the complete variable domain reads ETGVTQSPTHLIKTRGQQVTLRCSSQSGHNTVSWYQQALGQGPQFIFQYYREEENGRGNFPPRFSGLQFPNYSSELNVNALELDDSALYLCASSLGRVSGYNSPLHFGNGTRLTVT.

V gene TRBV19 combines with J gene TRBJ2-1, with D hard to call. The CDR3 has 15 residues. The germline V and J ends were trimmed by 5 bases and 1 base, with 12 bases remaining between them. Germline V gives CDR1 LNHDA, CDR2 SQIVND (reference sequence). The DNA for the CDR3 is TGTGCCAGTAGTCCTGACCCAGCATCCTACAATGAGCAGTTCTTC. It specifies CASSPDPASYNEQFF.

This clone was recorded once. This chain connects TRBV19 to TRBJ1-1; D gene ambiguous. In germline, CDR1 is LNHDA, CDR2 SQIVND (reference sequence). Trimming shortened V by 2 bases and J by 2 bases, and 6 bases separated the two germline ends. The CDR3 contains 13 residues. The CDR3 bases are TGTGCCAGTAGTATAAGCCTCAACACTGAAGCTTTCTTT. This translates into CASSISLNTEAFF.

This chain uses TRBV9 with TRBJ2-7, with TRBD1 matching 7 bases. This CDR3 is 12 amino acids long. CDR1 SGDLS and CDR2 YYNGEE come from the germline V gene. The trim removed 4 bases at V and 5 bases at J, leaving 3 bases unmatched. The CDR3 region has the DNA TGTGCCAGCAGCCAGGGACAGCACGAGCAGTACTTC. Translated: CASSQGQHEQYF.

This chain uses TRBV4-2 with TRBJ1-2; tentatively, D is TRBD1 (6 bases). The CDR3 has 14 amino acids. Germline V CDR1 and CDR2: LGHNA, YNFKEQ. With 4 bases removed from V and 3 bases from J, the gap between germline ends came to 12 bases. DNA for the CDR3: TGTGCCAGCAGCCCATCGGACAGCTACTATGGCTACACCTTC. Translation gives CASSPSDSYYGYTF.

V is TRBV4-2 and J is TRBJ2-7; D is uncertain. Germline V lookup: CDR1 LGHNA, CDR2 YNFKEQ. Trimming removed 2 bases from V and 2 bases from J, with 10 bases in between. CDR3 length: 14 amino acids. The CDR3 DNA reads TGTGCCAGCAGCCAACCCCAATACACCTACGAGCAGTACTTC. It yields the protein CASSQPQYTYEQYF.

The chain combines TRBV15 with TRBJ2-3; D unclear. The CDR3 length is 14 residues. The V gene's germline CDR1 is LNHNV and CDR2 YYDKDF (reference sequence). V lost 8 bases and J lost 2, with 14 bases in between. The CDR3 sequence: CATGSERYTDTQYF. The CDR3 coding sequence is TGTGCCACCGGGTCGGAACGGTACACAGATACGCAGTATTTT.

The J gene is TRBJ2-7, the V gene TRBV5-1, with D maybe TRBD1 (6 bases). Germline V gene sequence: CDR1 SGHRS, CDR2 YFSETQ. The CDR3 sequence is 12 residues long. The germline V and J ends were trimmed by 4 bases and 6 bases, with 11 bases remaining between them. In DNA form, the CDR3 reads TGCGCCAGCAGCCTACAGGGTGGCGAGCAGTACTTC. Protein sequence: CASSLQGGEQYF.

This sequence joins TRBV6-5 and TRBJ1-2, with D tentatively TRBD1 (5 bases). Germline V gives CDR1 MNHEY, CDR2 SVGAGI. V dropped 4 bases and J dropped 3 bases, with 15 bases sitting between them. The CDR3 has 15 residues. The CDR3 loop is CASSFGAAGDYGYTF. In DNA form, the CDR3 reads TGTGCCAGCAGTTTCGGGGCAGCCGGTGACTATGGCTACACCTTC.

The gene calls are TRBV28 and TRBJ1-1, with D unresolved. The CDR3 runs to 14 residues. V lost 4 bases and J lost 3, with 12 bases in between. Germline assignment: CDR1 MDHEN and CDR2 SYDVKM. CDR3 DNA: TGTGCCAGCAGTTCCCCAAGCGGGGACACTGAAGCTTTCTTT. It translates to CASSSPSGDTEAFF.

This chain joins TRBV24-1 and TRBJ2-5; 7 nucleotides align to TRBD2. Germline V CDR1 and CDR2: KGHDR, SFDVKD. This CDR3 is 16 amino acids long. Trimming removed 10 bases from V and 2 bases from J; junction bases left unmatched: 15. The CDR3 coding sequence is TGTGCCACTTCTCGGGTTGGGGGGGAAGAACAAGAGACCCAGTACTTC. Its protein product is CATSRVGGEEQETQYF.

CDR3 bases: TGCGCCAGCAGCTTGGGCGGCGGGGGGCCGAGAGATACGCAGTATTTT. As protein: CASSLGGGGPRDTQYF. The chain couples TRBV5-1 to TRBJ2-3; the match to TRBD2 covers 8 bases. In germline, CDR1 is SGHRS, CDR2 YFSETQ. This CDR3 has 16 amino acids. With 0 bases clipped from V and 5 bases from J, the junction kept 8 bases outside the gene matches.

The gene calls are TRBV5-1 and TRBJ1-2; 8 nucleotides align to TRBD1. The V gene's germline CDR1 is SGHRS and CDR2 YFSETQ. V lost 3 bases to trimming and J lost 1 base; unmatched junction nucleotides: 5. This CDR3 is 15 amino acids long. The CDR3 loop is CASSSGTGDNYGYTF. As DNA, the CDR3 is TGCGCCAGCAGCTCGGGGACAGGAGATAACTATGGCTACACCTTC.

The chain employs TRBV5-1 and TRBJ2-5; a possible D gene is TRBD2 (6 bases). V shed 0 bases and J shed 1 base, with 13 bases lying between them. This CDR3 spans 16 amino acids. From germline, CDR1 is SGHRS and CDR2 YFSETQ. The CDR3 sequence: CASSLDFVGGQETQYF. The CDR3 DNA reads TGCGCCAGCAGCTTGGATTTTGTGGGGGGCCAAGAGACCCAGTACTTC.

The chain combines TRBV12-3 or TRBV12-4 with TRBJ2-7; D may match TRBD1 or TRBD2 (5 bases each). CDR3 length: 13 residues. V gave up 3 bases and J gave up 7 bases, with 13 bases separating them. The CDR3 DNA reads as TGTGCCAGCAGTTTGTTTAGAGGGGAAGAGCAGTACTTC. Amino acids: CASSLFRGEEQYF.